The present T cell receptor beta chain was sequenced within a study of T cells in Graves' hyperthyroidism and ophthalmopathy. Study background: Sampling of peripheral blood happened at initial diagnosis, prior to any treatment. Study-wide points: A model using 13 V-J features told ophthalmopathy apart from stable hyperthyroidism.

This clonotype has only a few counts. No antigen is known for it. PBMCs were sourced from less than 12 ml fresh peripheral blood. From RNA transcripts, TCR beta CDR3 regions were amplified. First-round RT-PCR targeting the TCR CDR3 was performed with the HTBI primer set. TCRdb reanalysed the multiplex PCR reads using MiXCR and keeps one entry per CDR3 protein. In the table there are about 340,000 distinct CDR3 sequences, around a sixth of which are singletons. CDR1 is KGHSH, CDR2 LQKENI, per germline. This CDR3 spans 16 amino acids. V was cut by 0 bases and J by 4 bases, with 12 bases left in between. Source material: blood. This clonotype was sampled from a woman in her forties or fifties with Graves' hyperthyroidism. V usage is TRBV18 and J usage is TRBJ2-2; D gene unclear. The CDR3: CASSPPTRHSTGELFF. As DNA, the CDR3 is TGTGCCAGCTCACCACCAACTCGTCATAGCACCGGGGAGCTGTTTTTT.